The 27 T cell receptor beta chains in this list originate from one sample, sequenced in a study of a mutant IDH1 vaccine in newly diagnosed glioma. Only in-frame clones appear in the TCRdb table, and some are missing; sequencing was by immunoSEQ multiplex PCR. The sample contains around 65,000 clones, around 83% of which appear only once. The antigens of these receptors remain unknown. The time point denotes: week 47, end of study. What each vaccine dose contained was 300 ug of mutant IDH1 20-mer peptide, accompanied by topical imiquimod. The sample in question was PBMCs, obtained from a glioma patient whose treatment included an IDH1 peptide vaccine. These receptors all stem from a young man with glioma.

In DNA form, the CDR3 reads TGTGCCAGTAGTGTAGGAGAATGGCCCCAGCATTTT. Protein: CASSVGEWPQHF. This chain links TRBV19 with TRBJ1-5, with unresolved D. The germline V gene has CDR1 LNHDA and CDR2 SQIVND (reference sequence). The CDR3 has 12 amino acids. V shed 5 bases and J shed 9 bases, with 11 bases lying between them. The whole variable domain, remainder taken from reference TRBV19 and TRBJ1-5, is DGGITQSPKYLFRKEGQNVTLSCEQNLNHDAMYWYRQDPGQGLRLIYYSQIVNDFQKGDIAEGYSVSREKKESFPLTVTSAQKNPTAFYLCASSVGEWPQHFGDGTRLSIL.

This sequence joins TRBV5-1 and TRBJ1-1; no clear D gene. The CDR3 runs 15 residues. V gave up 2 bases and J gave up 1 base, with 12 bases separating them. Germline lookup yields CDR1 SGHRS and CDR2 YFSETQ. The CDR3 sequence: CASSLGRSANTEAFF. The CDR3 nucleotides are TGCGCCAGCAGCTTAGGTCGAAGCGCGAACACTGAAGCTTTCTTT.

The chain is built from TRBV5-5 and TRBJ2-7; the match to TRBD2 covers 11 bases. CDR3 length: 15 amino acids. Germline trimming cut 3 bases from V and 5 bases from J; bases unmatched to any gene: 7. The germline V gene has CDR1 SGHKS and CDR2 YYEKEE (reference sequence). The CDR3 region is CASSSSLAGVDEQYF. The CDR3, as DNA: TGTGCCAGCAGCTCCTCACTAGCGGGGGTGGACGAGCAGTACTTC.

The gene calls are TRBV7-8 and TRBJ1-5; no clear D. Trimming cost V 5 bases and J 8 bases, with 10 bases left between them. Germline CDR1 and CDR2: SGHVS and FQNEAQ. The CDR3 has 12 residues. In DNA, the CDR3 is TGTGCCAGCAGCACAGACGTGGAGCCCCAGCATTTT. Its translation: CASSTDVEPQHF.

On this clone itself: An end of the junction does not agree with germline; a read error may underlie this. The genes are TRBV7-9 and TRBJ1-1; no firm D call. CDR3 size: 13 residues. CDR1 and CDR2 (germline): SEHNR, FQNEAQ (reference sequence). The CDR3 nucleotides read TGTGCCAGCAGCTTAATGGCGAACGCTGAAGCTTTCTTT. It yields the protein CASSLMANAEAFF. The full variable domain, its missing parts supplied by reference TRBV7-9 and TRBJ1-1, is DTGVSQNPRHKITKRGQNVTFRCDPISEHNRLYWYRQTLGQGPEFLTYFQNEAQLEKSRLLSDRFSAERPKGSFSTLEIQRTEQGDSAMYLCASSLMANAEAFFGQGTRLTVV.

This sequence joins TRBV11-3 and TRBJ2-2, with D uncertain. Germline lookup yields CDR1 SGHNT and CDR2 YENEEA. This CDR3 has 14 amino acids. The ends were cut back, 5 bases at V and 6 bases at J, with 13 bases in the middle. CDR3 residues: CASSPPSQPGELFF. The CDR3 DNA reads TGTGCCAGCAGCCCCCCCTCGCAGCCCGGGGAGCTGTTTTTT. Looking up the rest from reference TRBV11-3 and TRBJ2-2 gives the full variable domain: EAGVVQSPRYKIIEKKQPVAFWCNPISGHNTLYWYLQNLGQGPELLIRYENEEAVDDSQLPKDRFSAERLKGVDSTLKIQPAELGDSAVYLCASSPPSQPGELFFGEGSRLTVL.

In the case of this clone: The junction departs from germline at one end; a sequencing error may be responsible. The CDR3 sequence: CASSLVSGRGGILARDF. As DNA, the CDR3 is TGTGCCAGCAGCTTAGTGTCAGGGCGGGGGGGTATCCTCGCCAGGGACTTC. The chain recombines TRBV11-2 with TRBJ2-5, with 9 bases that match TRBD2. Germline-derived CDR1 and CDR2 are SGHAT and FQNNGV. The CDR3 spans 17 residues.

The rearrangement links TRBV10-2 to TRBJ1-1, with D possibly matching TRBD1 (6 bases). Trimming pared 3 bases from V and 5 bases from J, leaving 13 bases between. Germline V gene data show CDR1 as WSHSY and CDR2 as SAAADI. The CDR3 is made up of 14 amino acids. The CDR3 spells CASSETGFLTEAFF. The CDR3, as DNA: TGCGCCAGCAGTGAAACAGGGTTCTTGACTGAAGCTTTCTTT.

This chain links TRBV7-2 with TRBJ1-4; weak D call: TRBD1 (5 bases). Germline V CDR1 and CDR2: SGHTA, FQGNSA. The V gene lost 4 bases and the J gene lost 7 bases, with 10 bases spanning the gap. This CDR3 is built from 13 residues. The CDR3 here is CASSSQGREKLFF. CDR3 nucleotide sequence: TGTGCCAGCAGCTCTCAGGGACGTGAAAAACTGTTTTTT.

The V and J genes are TRBV6-1 and TRBJ1-6, with TRBD1 matching 8 bases. Germline V lookup: CDR1 MNHNS, CDR2 SASEGT. The CDR3 is 17 residues long. J lost 6 bases, V lost 4 bases, and 11 bases had no gene match. The DNA for the CDR3 is TGTGCCAGCAGTGGAGCAACCCGGACAGGGCCTAATTCACCCCTCCACTTT. It specifies CASSGATRTGPNSPLHF.

The J gene is TRBJ2-7, the V gene TRBV28; 9 bases agree with TRBD1. This CDR3 has 17 amino acids. V lost 4 bases and J lost 5; bases outside the gene matches: 15. Germline-derived CDR1 and CDR2 are MDHEN and SYDVKM. The CDR3 protein is CASSSTGTGKGWNEQYF. Here the CDR3 DNA reads TGTGCCAGCAGTTCGACCGGGACAGGGAAAGGGTGGAACGAGCAGTACTTC.

The rearrangement uses TRBV4-2 and TRBJ1-3; D not resolved. CDR1 LGHNA and CDR2 YNFKEQ come from the germline V gene. The V and J ends lost 2 bases and 0 bases respectively, with 11 bases between them. There are 16 residues in the CDR3. The CDR3 sequence is CASSQTPRGSGNTIYF. CDR3 nucleotide sequence: TGTGCCAGCAGCCAAACCCCGCGGGGCTCTGGAAACACCATATATTTT.

The rearrangement links TRBV19 to TRBJ1-6; D is undetermined. Germline lookup yields CDR1 LNHDA and CDR2 SQIVND (reference sequence). Trimming stripped 4 bases from V and 8 bases from J, with 15 bases between. This CDR3 comprises 15 residues. The CDR3 sequence: CASSNPGTFYSPLHF. In DNA form, the CDR3 reads TGTGCCAGTAGTAACCCGGGAACATTTTATTCACCCCTCCACTTT.

This clone was picked up a small number of times. The chain links TRBV5-1 to TRBJ1-1; 11 bases are a match to TRBD1. The trim removed 0 bases at V and 5 bases at J, leaving 9 bases unmatched. Germline CDR1 reads SGHRS; CDR2 reads YFSETQ. The CDR3 loop spans 17 amino acids. CDR3 coding DNA: TGCGCCAGCAGCTTGGATGGGACAGGGGGTAGTTGGACTGAAGCTTTCTTT. Translating it yields CASSLDGTGGSWTEAFF.

The gene calls are TRBV12-5 and TRBJ2-1; D is unresolved. CDR1 and CDR2 (germline): LGHNT, FRNRAP. The CDR3 covers 16 residues. V gave up 4 bases and J gave up 0 bases, with 13 bases separating them. CDR3 in DNA: TGTGCTAGTGGTTCCTCAGGCGCCAGCTCCTACAATGAGCAGTTCTTC. Translation: CASGSSGASSYNEQFF.

The rearrangement links TRBV7-6 to TRBJ2-7; the D is unclear. The CDR3 sequence is 15 residues long. Trimming left V 5 bases short and J 6 bases short, with 20 bases between. Germline V gene sequence: CDR1 SGHVS, CDR2 FNYEAQ. The CDR3 region is CASSPSLAEGGEQYF. The CDR3 DNA reads TGTGCCAGCAGCCCCTCGCTGGCCGAAGGCGGCGAGCAGTACTTC.

The J gene is TRBJ1-4, the V gene TRBV14, with 8 bases fitting TRBD1. The germline CDR1 and CDR2 sequences are SGHDN and FVKESK. With V trimmed by 0 bases and J by 8 bases, 8 bases remained unmatched. This CDR3 comprises 16 residues. CDR3: CASSQDRDRMREKLFF. DNA of the CDR3: TGTGCCAGCAGCCAAGATCGGGACAGGATGAGGGAAAAACTGTTTTTT.

The chain employs TRBV9 and TRBJ1-6; no clear D gene. CDR3 length: 17 residues. Germline V gives CDR1 SGDLS, CDR2 YYNGEE. V lost 3 bases to trimming and J lost 0 bases, with 13 bases between them. CDR3 bases: TGTGCCAGCAGCGCCCGAGTGGAAAACTCCTATAATTCACCCCTCCACTTT. It is translated as CASSARVENSYNSPLHF. The whole variable domain, remainder taken from reference TRBV9 and TRBJ1-6, is DSGVTQTPKHLITATGQRVTLRCSPRSGDLSVYWYQQSLDQGLQFLIQYYNGEERAKGNILERFSAQQFPDLHSELNLSSLELGDSALYFCASSARVENSYNSPLHFGNGTRLTVT.

The rearrangement links TRBV6-5 to TRBJ1-1; 8 positions agree with TRBD1. The CDR3 contains 15 residues. CDR1 and CDR2 (germline): MNHEY, SVGAGI. Losses at the gene ends were 2 bases for V and 5 bases for J; bases not matched to a gene: 7. The CDR3 sequence: CASSYAGQGKTEAFF. For the CDR3, the DNA is TGTGCCAGCAGTTACGCAGGACAGGGCAAAACTGAAGCTTTCTTT.

This sequence joins TRBV2 and TRBJ1-5, with 7 positions matching TRBD1. Germline CDR1 reads SNHLY; CDR2 reads FYNNEI. V was pared by 3 bases and J by 2 bases, with 4 bases of the junction left unmatched. The CDR3 totals 15 residues. The chain's CDR3 is CASSEWDSRNQPQHF. The CDR3 DNA sequence: TGTGCCAGCAGTGAGTGGGACAGCCGCAATCAGCCCCAGCATTTT.

This rearrangement joins TRBV4-2 to TRBJ2-7; 8 positions agree with TRBD2. V lost 4 bases to trimming and J lost 2 bases; unmatched junction nucleotides: 16. Germline V gene lookup returns CDR1 LGHNA and CDR2 YNFKEQ. CDR3 length: 18 residues. CDR3 sequence reads: CASSLESGGSSSAYEQYF. CDR3 bases: TGTGCCAGCAGCCTAGAGAGCGGGGGTTCGTCGTCCGCCTACGAGCAGTACTTC.

The genes are TRBV30 and TRBJ1-4; no reliable D call. The CDR3 runs 14 residues. V lost 0 bases to trimming and J lost 8 bases, with 13 bases between them. The germline V gene encodes CDR1 GTSNPN and CDR2 SVGIG (reference sequence). The CDR3 DNA reads as TGTGCCTGGAGTGTGGGCCAACACGGGGAAAAACTGTTTTTT. Its protein product is CAWSVGQHGEKLFF.

The chain joins TRBV13 to TRBJ1-6, with 7 bases matching TRBD1. This CDR3 has 18 residues. Losses at the gene ends were 5 bases for V and 4 bases for J; bases not matched to a gene: 14. Germline CDR1 and CDR2: PRHDT and FYEKMQ (reference sequence). Written as DNA, the CDR3 is TGTGCCAGCAGCCTACGGACAGGAGCTTTCTTATATAATTCACCCCTCCACTTT. It encodes CASSLRTGAFLYNSPLHF.

This chain links TRBV2 with TRBJ1-1; a weak D match, TRBD1 (5 bases). The CDR3 contains 15 residues. V was shortened by 5 bases and J by 1 base, with 14 bases between the two germline ends. Germline V gene data show CDR1 as SNHLY and CDR2 as FYNNEI. This CDR3 reads CASSNPGRRNTEAFF. For the CDR3, the DNA is TGTGCCAGCAGTAATCCGGGACGTCGGAACACTGAAGCTTTCTTT.

The chain is built from TRBV5-1 and TRBJ1-6; the match to TRBD1 covers 9 bases. The CDR3 sequence is 17 residues long. Germline V gene sequence: CDR1 SGHRS, CDR2 YFSETQ. Losses at the gene ends were 4 bases for V and 3 bases for J; bases not matched to a gene: 8. CDR3 sequence (DNA): TGCGCCAGCAGCATAACAGGGGGCCTCGGCTATAATTCACCCCTCCACTTT. Its translation is CASSITGGLGYNSPLHF.

This chain joins TRBV27 and TRBJ2-3; D may correspond to TRBD1 or TRBD2 (5 bases each). This CDR3 contains 18 residues. Germline CDR1 is MNHEY and CDR2 is SMNVEV (reference sequence). V was clipped by 0 bases and J by 2 bases, with 18 bases between them. In nucleotides, the CDR3 is TGTGCCAGCAGTTTATCCGCAGGGAAGGGGAGAAACACAGATACGCAGTATTTT. This encodes CASSLSAGKGRNTDTQYF.

CDR3 nucleotide sequence: TGTGCCAGCAGCTTTCCAGGAGCTGAAAAACTGTTTTTT. It encodes CASSFPGAEKLFF. The chain carries TRBV7-9 and TRBJ1-4; D not certain. The germline V gene has CDR1 SEHNR and CDR2 FQNEAQ (reference sequence). The CDR3 runs 13 residues. V was shortened by 3 bases and J by 7 bases, with 9 bases between the two germline ends.